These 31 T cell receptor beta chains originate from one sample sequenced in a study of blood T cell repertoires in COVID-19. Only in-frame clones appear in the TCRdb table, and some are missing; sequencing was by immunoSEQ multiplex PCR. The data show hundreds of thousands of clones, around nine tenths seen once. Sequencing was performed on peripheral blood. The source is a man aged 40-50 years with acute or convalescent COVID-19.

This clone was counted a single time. In DNA form, the CDR3 reads TGTGCCAGCAGCTCGGGGACTTACGTAGACATTCAGTACTTC. As protein: CASSSGTYVDIQYF. The chain employs TRBV7-6 and TRBJ2-4; perhaps TRBD2 as D (6 bases). The CDR3 contains 14 residues. Deletions cut 4 bases from V and 8 bases from J, with 15 bases between. Germline assignment: CDR1 SGHVS and CDR2 FNYEAQ.

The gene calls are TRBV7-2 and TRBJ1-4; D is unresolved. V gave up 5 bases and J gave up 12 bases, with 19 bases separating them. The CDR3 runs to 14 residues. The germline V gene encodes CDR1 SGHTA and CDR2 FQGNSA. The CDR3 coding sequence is TGTGCCAGCAGCCTTAGGCAAGTCGGGAGGGAACTGTTTTTT. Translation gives CASSLRQVGRELFF.

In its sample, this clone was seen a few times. CDR3 residues: CASSLTGTGGYTF. CDR3 nucleotide sequence: TGTGCCAGCAGCTTAACGGGGACAGGAGGCTACACCTTC. The chain employs TRBV7-3 and TRBJ1-2; 8 bases are shared with TRBD1. Per the germline V gene, CDR1 is SGHTA and CDR2 is FQGTGA. Trimming cost V 0 bases and J 8 bases; bases outside gene matches: 2. The CDR3 contains 13 residues.

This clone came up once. Written as DNA, the CDR3 is TGTGCCAGCAGCGTGGACAGGGGGGTGGCGACCCAGTACTTC. Amino acid sequence: CASSVDRGVATQYF. The chain joins TRBV7-9 to TRBJ2-5, with 10 bases matching TRBD1. This CDR3 has 14 residues. Germline CDR1 reads SEHNR; CDR2 reads FQNEAQ (reference sequence). The V and J ends lost 5 bases and 7 bases, in that order; junction bases with no gene match: 7.

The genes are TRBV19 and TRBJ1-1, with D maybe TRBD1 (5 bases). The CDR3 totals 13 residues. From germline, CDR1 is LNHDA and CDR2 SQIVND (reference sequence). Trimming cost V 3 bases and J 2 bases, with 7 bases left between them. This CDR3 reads CASSMGLNTEAFF. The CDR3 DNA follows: TGTGCCAGTAGTATGGGGCTTAACACTGAAGCTTTCTTT.

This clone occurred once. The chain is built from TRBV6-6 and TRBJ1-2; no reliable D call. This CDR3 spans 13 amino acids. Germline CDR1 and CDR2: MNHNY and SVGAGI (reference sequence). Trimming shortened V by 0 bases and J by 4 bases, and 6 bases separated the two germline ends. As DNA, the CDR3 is TGTGCCAGCAGTTACTCGCTAGGCTATGGCTACACCTTC. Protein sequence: CASSYSLGYGYTF.

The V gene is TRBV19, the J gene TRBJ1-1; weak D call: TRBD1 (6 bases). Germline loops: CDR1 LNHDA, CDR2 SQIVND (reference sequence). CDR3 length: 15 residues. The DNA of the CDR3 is TGTGCGTCAGCTAGAGCCGGGACAATGAACACTGAAGCTTTCTTT. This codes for CASARAGTMNTEAFF.

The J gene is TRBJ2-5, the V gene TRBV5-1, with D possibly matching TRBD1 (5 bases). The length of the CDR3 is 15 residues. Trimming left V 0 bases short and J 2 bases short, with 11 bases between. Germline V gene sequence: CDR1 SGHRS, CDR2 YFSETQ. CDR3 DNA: TGCGCCAGCAGCTTGGCCCAGGGTTATCAAGAGACCCAGTACTTC. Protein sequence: CASSLAQGYQETQYF.

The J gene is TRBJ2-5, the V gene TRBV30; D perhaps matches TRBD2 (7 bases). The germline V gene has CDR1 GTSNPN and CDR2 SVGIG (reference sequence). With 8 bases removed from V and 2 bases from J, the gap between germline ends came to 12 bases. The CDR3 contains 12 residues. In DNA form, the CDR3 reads TGTGCCAGGGAGGGACATCAAGAGACCCAGTACTTC. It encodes CAREGHQETQYF.

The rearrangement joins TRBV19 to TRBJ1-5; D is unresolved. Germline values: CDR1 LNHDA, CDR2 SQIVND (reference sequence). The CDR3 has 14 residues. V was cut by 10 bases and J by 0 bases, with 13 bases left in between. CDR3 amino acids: CATMRKDSNQPQHF. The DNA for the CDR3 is TGTGCCACCATGCGGAAGGATAGCAATCAGCCCCAGCATTTT.

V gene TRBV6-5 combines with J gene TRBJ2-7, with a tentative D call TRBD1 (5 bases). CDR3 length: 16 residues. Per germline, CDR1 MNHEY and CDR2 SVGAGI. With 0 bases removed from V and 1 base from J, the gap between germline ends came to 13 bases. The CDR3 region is CASSYSKAAGSYEQYF. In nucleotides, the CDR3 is TGTGCCAGCAGTTACTCGAAAGCTGCAGGGTCCTACGAGCAGTACTTC.

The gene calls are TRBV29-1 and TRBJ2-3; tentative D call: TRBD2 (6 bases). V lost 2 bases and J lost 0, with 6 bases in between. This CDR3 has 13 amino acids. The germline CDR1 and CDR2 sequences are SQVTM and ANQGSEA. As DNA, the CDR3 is TGCAGCGTTGAACGGGGGAGCACAGATACGCAGTATTTT. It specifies CSVERGSTDTQYF.

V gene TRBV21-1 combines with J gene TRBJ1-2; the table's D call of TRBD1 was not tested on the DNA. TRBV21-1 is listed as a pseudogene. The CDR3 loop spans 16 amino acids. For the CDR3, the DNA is TGTGCCAGCAGCAATGGACAGGGGACGACTAACTATGGCTACACCTTC. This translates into CASSNGQGTTNYGYTF.

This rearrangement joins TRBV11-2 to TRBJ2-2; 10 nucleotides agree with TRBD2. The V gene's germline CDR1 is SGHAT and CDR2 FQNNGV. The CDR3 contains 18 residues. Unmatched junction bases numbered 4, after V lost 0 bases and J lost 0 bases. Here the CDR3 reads CASSLDLGLAANTGELFF. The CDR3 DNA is TGTGCCAGCAGCTTAGATCTAGGACTAGCGGCGAACACCGGGGAGCTGTTTTTT.

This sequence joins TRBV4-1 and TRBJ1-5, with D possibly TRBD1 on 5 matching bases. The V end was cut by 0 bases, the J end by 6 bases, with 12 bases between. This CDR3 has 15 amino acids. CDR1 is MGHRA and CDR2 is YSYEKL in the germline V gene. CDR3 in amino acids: CASSQEAQGGQPQHF. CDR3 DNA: TGCGCCAGCAGCCAAGAGGCGCAGGGAGGTCAGCCCCAGCATTTT.

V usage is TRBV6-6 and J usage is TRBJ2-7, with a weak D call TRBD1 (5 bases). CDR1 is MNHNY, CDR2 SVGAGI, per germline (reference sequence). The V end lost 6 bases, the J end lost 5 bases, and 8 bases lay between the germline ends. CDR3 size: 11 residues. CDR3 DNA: TGTGCCAGCAGGGCAGGGAACGAGCAGTACTTC. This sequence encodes CASRAGNEQYF.

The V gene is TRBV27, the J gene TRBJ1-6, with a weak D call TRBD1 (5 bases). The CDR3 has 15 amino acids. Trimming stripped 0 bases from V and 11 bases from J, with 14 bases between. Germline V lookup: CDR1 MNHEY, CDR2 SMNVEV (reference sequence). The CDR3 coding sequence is TGTGCCAGCAGTTTATCGTTCGGGGGGATGACACCCCTCCACTTT. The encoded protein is CASSLSFGGMTPLHF.

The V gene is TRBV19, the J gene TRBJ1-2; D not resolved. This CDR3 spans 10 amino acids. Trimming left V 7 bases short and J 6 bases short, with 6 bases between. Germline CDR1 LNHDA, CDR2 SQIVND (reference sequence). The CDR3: CASKYNGYTF. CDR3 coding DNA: TGTGCCAGTAAATACAATGGCTACACCTTC.

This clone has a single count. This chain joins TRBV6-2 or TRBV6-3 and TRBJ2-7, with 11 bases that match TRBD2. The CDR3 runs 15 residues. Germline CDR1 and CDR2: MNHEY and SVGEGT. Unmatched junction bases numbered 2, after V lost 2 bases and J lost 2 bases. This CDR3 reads CASSYPSGGPYEQYF. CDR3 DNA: TGTGCCAGCAGTTACCCTAGCGGGGGGCCCTACGAGCAGTACTTC.

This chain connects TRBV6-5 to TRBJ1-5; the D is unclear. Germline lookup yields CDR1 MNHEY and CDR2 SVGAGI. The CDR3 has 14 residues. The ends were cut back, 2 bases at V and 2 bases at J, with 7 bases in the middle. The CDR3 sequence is CASSYQGGNQPQHF. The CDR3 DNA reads TGTGCCAGCAGTTACCAAGGAGGCAATCAGCCCCAGCATTTT.

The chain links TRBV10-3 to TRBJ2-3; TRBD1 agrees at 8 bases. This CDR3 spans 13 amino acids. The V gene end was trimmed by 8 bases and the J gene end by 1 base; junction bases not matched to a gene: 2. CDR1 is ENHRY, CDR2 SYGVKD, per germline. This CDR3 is CAIAGQGTDTQYF. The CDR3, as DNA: TGTGCCATCGCGGGACAGGGCACAGATACGCAGTATTTT.

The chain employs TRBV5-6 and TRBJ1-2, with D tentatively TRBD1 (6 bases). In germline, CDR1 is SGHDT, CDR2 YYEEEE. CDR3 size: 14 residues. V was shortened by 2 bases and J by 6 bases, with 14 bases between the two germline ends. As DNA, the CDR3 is TGTGCCAGCAGCTTTGACGCAGGGGTTAATGGCTACACCTTC. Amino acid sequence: CASSFDAGVNGYTF.

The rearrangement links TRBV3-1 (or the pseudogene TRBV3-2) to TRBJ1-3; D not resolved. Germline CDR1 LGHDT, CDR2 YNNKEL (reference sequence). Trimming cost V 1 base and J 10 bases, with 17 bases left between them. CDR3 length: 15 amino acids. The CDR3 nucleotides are TGTGCCAGCAGCCAAGTCGCTTTGGGCCCATATACCATATATTTT. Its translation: CASSQVALGPYTIYF.

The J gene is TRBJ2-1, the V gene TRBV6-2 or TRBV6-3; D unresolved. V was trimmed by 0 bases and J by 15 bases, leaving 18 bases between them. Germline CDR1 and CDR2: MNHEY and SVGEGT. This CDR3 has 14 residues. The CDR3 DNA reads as TGTGCCAGCAGTTACTCCCGTCTAGGCGGTTCGGGGTTCTTC. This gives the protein CASSYSRLGGSGFF.

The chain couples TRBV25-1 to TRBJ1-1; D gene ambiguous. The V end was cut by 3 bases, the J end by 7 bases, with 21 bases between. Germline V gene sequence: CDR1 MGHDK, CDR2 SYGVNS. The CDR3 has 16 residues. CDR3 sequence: CASSDLTPPGLGEAFF. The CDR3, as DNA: TGTGCCAGCAGTGACCTCACCCCGCCGGGGTTAGGTGAAGCTTTCTTT.

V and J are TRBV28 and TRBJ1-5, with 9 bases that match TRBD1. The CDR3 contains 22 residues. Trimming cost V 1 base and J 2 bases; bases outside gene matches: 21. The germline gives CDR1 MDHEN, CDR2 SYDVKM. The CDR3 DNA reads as TGTGCCAGCAGTTTATCGCTTCGGGAGGGATACAGGGGGCGCCTCGGCAATCAGCCCCAGCATTTT. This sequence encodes CASSLSLREGYRGRLGNQPQHF.

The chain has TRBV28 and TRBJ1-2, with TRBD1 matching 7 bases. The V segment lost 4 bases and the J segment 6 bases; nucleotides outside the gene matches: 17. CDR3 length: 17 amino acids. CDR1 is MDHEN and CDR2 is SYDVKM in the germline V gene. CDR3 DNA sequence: TGTGCCAGCAGTTCCGGCGGGTACAGGGGCAGTGTAGATGGCTACACCTTC. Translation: CASSSGGYRGSVDGYTF.

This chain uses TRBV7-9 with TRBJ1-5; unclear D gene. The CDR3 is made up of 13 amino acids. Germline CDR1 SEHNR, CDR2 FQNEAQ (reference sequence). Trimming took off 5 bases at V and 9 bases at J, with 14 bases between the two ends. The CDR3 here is CASSRFREPPQHF. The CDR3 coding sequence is TGTGCCAGCAGCCGGTTTCGAGAACCGCCCCAGCATTTT.

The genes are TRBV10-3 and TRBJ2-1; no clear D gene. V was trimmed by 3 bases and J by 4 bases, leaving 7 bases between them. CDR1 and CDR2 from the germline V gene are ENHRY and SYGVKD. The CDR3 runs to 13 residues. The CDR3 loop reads CAISEATYNEQFF. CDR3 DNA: TGTGCCATCAGTGAAGCTACTTACAATGAGCAGTTCTTC.

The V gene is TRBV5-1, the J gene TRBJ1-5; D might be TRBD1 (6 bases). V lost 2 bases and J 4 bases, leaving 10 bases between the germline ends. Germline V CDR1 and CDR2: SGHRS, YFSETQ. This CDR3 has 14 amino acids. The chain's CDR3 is CASSLGQPNQPQHF. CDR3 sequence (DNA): TGCGCCAGCAGCTTAGGACAGCCGAATCAGCCCCAGCATTTT.

The CDR3 DNA reads as TGTGCCAGCAGCCAGAACCGGGACAGGAGGACCGGGGAGCTGTTTTTT. Residues: CASSQNRDRRTGELFF. This chain connects TRBV7-2 to TRBJ2-2; 8 bases align to TRBD1. Looked up from germline, CDR1 is SGHTA and CDR2 is FQGNSA. The length of the CDR3 is 16 residues. V gave up 5 bases and J gave up 5 bases; unmatched junction bases: 10.